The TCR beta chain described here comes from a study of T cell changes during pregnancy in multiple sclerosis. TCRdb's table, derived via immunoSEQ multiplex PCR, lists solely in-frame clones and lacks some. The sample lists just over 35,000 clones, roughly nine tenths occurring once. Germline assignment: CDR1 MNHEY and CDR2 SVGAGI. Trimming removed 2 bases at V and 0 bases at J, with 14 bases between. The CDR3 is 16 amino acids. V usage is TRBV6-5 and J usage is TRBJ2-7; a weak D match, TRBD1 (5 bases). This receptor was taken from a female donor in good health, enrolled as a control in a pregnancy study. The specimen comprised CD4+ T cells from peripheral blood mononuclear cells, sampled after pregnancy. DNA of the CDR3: TGTGCCAGCAGTTACATTTGGCAGGGCCGCTCCTACGAGCAGTACTTC. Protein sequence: CASSYIWQGRSYEQYF.